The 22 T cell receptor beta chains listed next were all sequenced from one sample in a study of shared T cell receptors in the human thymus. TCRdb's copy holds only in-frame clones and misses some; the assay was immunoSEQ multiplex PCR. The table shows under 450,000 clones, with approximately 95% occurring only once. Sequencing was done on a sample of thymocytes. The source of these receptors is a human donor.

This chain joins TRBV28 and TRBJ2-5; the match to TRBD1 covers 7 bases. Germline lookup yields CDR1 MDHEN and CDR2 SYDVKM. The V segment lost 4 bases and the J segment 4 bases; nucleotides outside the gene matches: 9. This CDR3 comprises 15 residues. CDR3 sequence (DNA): TGTGCCAGCAGTTCGGGACAGCGGTTGAGAGAGACCCAGTACTTC. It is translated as CASSSGQRLRETQYF. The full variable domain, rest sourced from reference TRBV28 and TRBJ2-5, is DVKVTQSSRYLVKRTGEKVFLECVQDMDHENMFWYRQDPGLGLRLIYFSYDVKMKEKGDIPEGYSVSREKKERFSLILESASTNQTSMYLCASSSGQRLRETQYFGPGTRLLVL.

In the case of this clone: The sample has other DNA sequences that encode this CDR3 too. The chain's CDR3 is CASSARQHTEAFF. CDR3 nucleotide sequence: TGTGCCAGCAGTGCGAGACAGCACACTGAAGCTTTCTTT. The V and J genes are TRBV25-1 and TRBJ1-1, with D maybe TRBD1 (5 bases). The V gene lost 4 bases and the J gene lost 3 bases, with 9 bases spanning the gap. The CDR3 is made up of 13 amino acids. Germline V gene data show CDR1 as MGHDK and CDR2 as SYGVNS.

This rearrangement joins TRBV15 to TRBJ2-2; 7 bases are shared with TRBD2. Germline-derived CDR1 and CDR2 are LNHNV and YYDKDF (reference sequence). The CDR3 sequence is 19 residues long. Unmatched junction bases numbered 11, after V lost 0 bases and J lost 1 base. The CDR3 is CATSRDPPRAGMNTGELFF. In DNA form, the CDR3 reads TGTGCCACCAGCAGAGACCCCCCCCGAGCGGGGATGAACACCGGGGAGCTGTTTTTT.

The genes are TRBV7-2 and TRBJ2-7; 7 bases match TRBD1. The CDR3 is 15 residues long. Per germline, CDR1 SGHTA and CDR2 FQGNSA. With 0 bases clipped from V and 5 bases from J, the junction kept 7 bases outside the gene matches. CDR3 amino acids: CASSLATGLIDEQYF. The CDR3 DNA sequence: TGTGCCAGCAGCTTAGCGACAGGGTTGATCGACGAGCAGTACTTC.

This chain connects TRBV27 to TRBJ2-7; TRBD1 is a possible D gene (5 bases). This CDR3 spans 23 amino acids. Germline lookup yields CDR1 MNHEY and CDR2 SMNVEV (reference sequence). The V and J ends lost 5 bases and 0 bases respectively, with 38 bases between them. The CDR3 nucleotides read TGTGCCAGCAGTGGTCAAGCCGGACAACTCCTACCTCAACCAAAGAACGTCTCCTACGAGCAGTACTTC. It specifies CASSGQAGQLLPQPKNVSYEQYF.

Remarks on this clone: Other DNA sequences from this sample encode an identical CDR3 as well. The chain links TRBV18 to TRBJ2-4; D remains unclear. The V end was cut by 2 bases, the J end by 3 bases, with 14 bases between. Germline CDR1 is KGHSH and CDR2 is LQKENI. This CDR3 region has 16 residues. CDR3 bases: TGTGCCAGCTCACCATATGGGGAAAATGGCAAAAACATTCAGTACTTC. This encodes CASSPYGENGKNIQYF.

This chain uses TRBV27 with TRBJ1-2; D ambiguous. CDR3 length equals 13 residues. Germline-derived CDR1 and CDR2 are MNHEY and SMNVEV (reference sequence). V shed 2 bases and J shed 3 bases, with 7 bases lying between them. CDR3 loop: CASSLKGDYGYTF. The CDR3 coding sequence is TGTGCCAGCAGTTTAAAGGGAGACTATGGCTACACCTTC.

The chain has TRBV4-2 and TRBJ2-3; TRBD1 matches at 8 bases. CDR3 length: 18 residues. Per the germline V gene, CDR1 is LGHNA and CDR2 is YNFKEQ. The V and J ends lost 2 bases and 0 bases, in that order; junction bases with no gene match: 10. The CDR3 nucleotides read TGTGCCAGCAGCCAACCCAAACGGACAGGGTTCAGCACAGATACGCAGTATTTT. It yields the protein CASSQPKRTGFSTDTQYF.

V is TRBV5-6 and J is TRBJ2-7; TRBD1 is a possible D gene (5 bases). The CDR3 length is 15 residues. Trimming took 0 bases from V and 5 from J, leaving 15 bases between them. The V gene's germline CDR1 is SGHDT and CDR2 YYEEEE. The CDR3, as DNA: TGTGCCAGCAGCTTGGTTAAGGCAGGGCCCAACGAGCAGTACTTC. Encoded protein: CASSLVKAGPNEQYF.

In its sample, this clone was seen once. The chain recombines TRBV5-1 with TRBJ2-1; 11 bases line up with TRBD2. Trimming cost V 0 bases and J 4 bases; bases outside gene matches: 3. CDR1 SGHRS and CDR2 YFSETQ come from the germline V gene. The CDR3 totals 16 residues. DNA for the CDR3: TGCGCCAGCAGCTTGGGGGGACTAGCGGAATACAATGAGCAGTTCTTC. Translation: CASSLGGLAEYNEQFF.

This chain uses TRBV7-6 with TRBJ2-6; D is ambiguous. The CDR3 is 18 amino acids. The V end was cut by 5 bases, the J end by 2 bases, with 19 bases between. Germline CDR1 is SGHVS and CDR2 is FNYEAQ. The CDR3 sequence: CASSPAGPQIPGANVLTF. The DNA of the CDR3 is TGTGCCAGCAGCCCGGCCGGGCCCCAAATTCCTGGGGCCAACGTCCTGACTTTC.

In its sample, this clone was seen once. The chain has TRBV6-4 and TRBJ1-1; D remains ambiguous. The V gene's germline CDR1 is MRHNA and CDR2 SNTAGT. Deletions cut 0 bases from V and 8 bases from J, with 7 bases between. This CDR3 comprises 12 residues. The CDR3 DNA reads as TGTGCCAGCAGTGACTCGAAAAGCGAAGCTTTCTTT. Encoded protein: CASSDSKSEAFF.

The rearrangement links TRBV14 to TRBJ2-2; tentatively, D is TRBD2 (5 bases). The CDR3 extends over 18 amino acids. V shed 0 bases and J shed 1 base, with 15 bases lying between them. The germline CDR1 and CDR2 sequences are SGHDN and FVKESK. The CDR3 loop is CASSQEKFWGVNTGELFF. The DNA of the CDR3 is TGTGCCAGCAGCCAAGAAAAGTTCTGGGGAGTGAACACCGGGGAGCTGTTTTTT.

The chain's CDR3 is CASSCGRPAYNEQFF. CDR3 in DNA: TGTGCCAGCAGCTGTGGGCGGCCCGCCTACAATGAGCAGTTCTTC. The chain couples TRBV5-6 to TRBJ2-1; D is unresolved. This CDR3 has 15 residues. Germline CDR1 and CDR2: SGHDT and YYEEEE. V was trimmed by 3 bases and J by 2 bases, leaving 12 bases between them.

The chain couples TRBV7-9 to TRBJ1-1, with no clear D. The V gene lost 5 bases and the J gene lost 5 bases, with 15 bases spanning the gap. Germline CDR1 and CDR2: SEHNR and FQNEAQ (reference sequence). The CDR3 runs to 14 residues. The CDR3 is CASSPCREGTEAFF. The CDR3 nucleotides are TGTGCCAGCAGCCCGTGTAGGGAAGGGACTGAAGCTTTCTTT.

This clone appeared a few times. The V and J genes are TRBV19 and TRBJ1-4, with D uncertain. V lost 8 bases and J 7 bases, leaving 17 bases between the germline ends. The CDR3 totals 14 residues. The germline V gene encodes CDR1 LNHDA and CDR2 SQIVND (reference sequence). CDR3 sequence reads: CASGVRGVSEKLFF. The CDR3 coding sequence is TGTGCCAGTGGCGTACGGGGAGTGAGTGAAAAACTGTTTTTT.

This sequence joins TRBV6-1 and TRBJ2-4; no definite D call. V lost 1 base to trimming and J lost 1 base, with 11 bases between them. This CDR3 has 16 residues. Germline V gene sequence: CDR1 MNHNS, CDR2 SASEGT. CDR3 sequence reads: CASSEEGRLAKNIQYF. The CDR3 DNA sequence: TGTGCCAGCAGTGAAGAGGGTAGGTTGGCCAAAAACATTCAGTACTTC.

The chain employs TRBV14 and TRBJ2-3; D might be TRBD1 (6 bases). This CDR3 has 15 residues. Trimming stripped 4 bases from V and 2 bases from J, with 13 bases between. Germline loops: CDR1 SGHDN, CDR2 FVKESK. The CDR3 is CASSPQGISTDTQYF. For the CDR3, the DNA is TGTGCCAGCAGCCCCCAGGGGATTTCCACAGATACGCAGTATTTT.

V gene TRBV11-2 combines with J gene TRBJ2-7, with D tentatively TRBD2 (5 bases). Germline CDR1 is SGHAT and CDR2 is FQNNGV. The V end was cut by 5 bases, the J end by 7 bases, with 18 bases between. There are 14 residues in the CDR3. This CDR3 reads CASSLGSRPGEQYF. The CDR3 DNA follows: TGTGCCAGCAGCCTTGGGAGCCGTCCGGGGGAGCAGTACTTC.

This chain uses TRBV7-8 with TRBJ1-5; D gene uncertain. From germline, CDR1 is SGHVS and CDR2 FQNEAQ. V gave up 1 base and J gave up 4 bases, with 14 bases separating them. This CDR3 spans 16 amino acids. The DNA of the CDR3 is TGTGCCAGCAGCTTAGGACCCCTCATTGATAATCAGCCCCAGCATTTT. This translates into CASSLGPLIDNQPQHF.

The CDR3 nucleotides are TGCGCCAGCAGCCCCGGGGCGGGACGCCGGCCTGAGCAGTTCTTC. Translated: CASSPGAGRRPEQFF. This chain connects TRBV5-1 to TRBJ2-1; weak D call: TRBD2 (6 bases). CDR1 and CDR2 from the germline V gene are SGHRS and YFSETQ. This CDR3 spans 15 amino acids. The V and J ends lost 4 bases and 9 bases respectively, with 20 bases between them.

The DNA for the CDR3 is TGCGCCAGCAGCCCCCCCTCCCGGGCAGGGGCCAATAAATTCTATGGCTACACCTTC. Translation gives CASSPPSRAGANKFYGYTF. This rearrangement joins TRBV4-1 to TRBJ1-2; D possibly corresponds to TRBD1 (6 bases). The germline V and J ends were trimmed by 4 bases and 4 bases, with 28 bases remaining between them. The V gene's germline CDR1 is MGHRA and CDR2 YSYEKL. The CDR3 consists of 19 residues.